This T cell receptor (beta chain) stems from a study of shared clonotypes between healthy human individuals. Findings and caveats of the study: Expectations were that clonotype sharing among donors would be affected by sequencing depth.

The assay was carried out at the deep level. Sequencing was performed with immunoSEQ multiplex PCR; in TCRdb, only in-frame clones are kept and a portion is missing. Counted here are around 2.5 million clones, over 85% occurring once; the ten biggest clones make up approximately 0.37%. The donors were adults (healthy and HIV-negative) with no recent acute infections or vaccinations. Trimming at V came to 0 bases and at J to 6 bases, leaving 13 bases not matched to a gene. CDR1 is SGHDN and CDR2 is FVKESK in the germline V gene. The CDR3 extends over 18 amino acids. Note on this clone: Its antigen remains unidentified.

The sequencing input was naive CD4+ T cells from PBMCs. This sample's subset: CD45RA+ positively selected. The clonotype was recovered from a man aged 18-30 years in good health. Some clones in this sample may be carry-over from other donors' samples. The V call is TRBV14, the J call TRBJ2-1, with 8 bases lining up with TRBD1. The CDR3 reads CASSQDYPSGQGGNEQFF. The CDR3 bases are TGTGCCAGCAGCCAAGACTATCCCAGTGGACAGGGTGGCAATGAGCAGTTCTTC.